Below are 6 T cell receptor beta chains sequenced from a single sample in a study of early T cells in non-severe SARS-CoV-2 infection. TCRdb analysed the 5' RACE reads with MiXCR anew, one entry per CDR3 protein. Of 100,000 or so distinct CDR3 sequences in the sample, approximately 17% were seen once. Sequencing used whole blood, obtained at baseline. Receptors originate from an adult who was a healthcare worker with PCR-confirmed SARS-CoV-2 infection or an uninfected control (not recorded which).

This clonotype has just a few counts. The rearrangement joins TRBV20-1 to TRBJ2-6; D tentatively reads TRBD1 or TRBD2 (5 bases each). CDR3 length: 14 amino acids. Trimming stripped 3 bases from V and 0 bases from J, with 6 bases between. Germline CDR1 and CDR2: DFQATT and SNEGSKA (reference sequence). The CDR3 region has the DNA TGCAGTGCTAGTGGGGGCTCTGGGGCCAACGTCCTGACTTTC. This encodes CSASGGSGANVLTF.

The chain joins TRBV5-1 to TRBJ2-7, with 9 bases matching TRBD2. CDR1 is SGHRS and CDR2 is YFSETQ in the germline V gene. J gave up 7 bases and V 5 bases, and 1 base lay outside the gene matches. This CDR3 spans 11 amino acids. The CDR3 DNA reads TGCGCCAGCAGGCTAGCGGGGGAGCAGTACTTC. Translated, it gives CASRLAGEQYF.

The chain is built from TRBV12-3 or TRBV12-4 and TRBJ2-1; TRBD2 aligns across 10 bases. The V segment lost 5 bases and the J segment 5 bases; nucleotides outside the gene matches: 9. The CDR3 runs 16 residues. DNA for the CDR3: TGTGCCAGCAGTGTCGATAGCGGGAGGTGGAACAATGAGCAGTTCTTC. It specifies CASSVDSGRWNNEQFF.

The V call is TRBV6-2 or TRBV6-3, the J call TRBJ1-2; D unresolved. CDR1 and CDR2 from the germline V gene are MNHEY and SVGEGT. The CDR3 sequence is 13 residues long. V was pared by 1 base and J by 4 bases, with 7 bases between. DNA for the CDR3: TGTGCCAGCAGTTACTTCCGCGGCTATGGCTACACCTTC. It is translated as CASSYFRGYGYTF.

This clonotype was seen a handful of times. The chain combines TRBV5-1 with TRBJ2-1; 12 bases fit TRBD2. Trimming removed 0 bases from V and 7 bases from J; junction bases left unmatched: 5. This CDR3 contains 16 residues. Germline assignment: CDR1 SGHRS and CDR2 YFSETQ. The CDR3 DNA sequence: TGCGCCAGCAGCTTGGAGCTAGCGGGAGGGCAAAATGAGCAGTTCTTC. Its translation: CASSLELAGGQNEQFF.

The CDR3 is CAISGLGQGSPGELFF. The CDR3 DNA sequence: TGTGCCATCAGTGGCCTGGGACAGGGAAGTCCCGGGGAGCTGTTTTTT. The chain carries TRBV10-3 and TRBJ2-2; 9 bases map to TRBD1. The germline V gene has CDR1 ENHRY and CDR2 SYGVKD. V lost 4 bases to trimming and J lost 6 bases; unmatched junction nucleotides: 9. The CDR3 consists of 16 residues.